This TCR beta chain emerged from a study of regulatory T cells. General study results and limits: CD3G-deficient patients' regulatory T cells showed reduced Shannon diversity versus autologous conventional CD4+ and control regulatory cells.

Amplification used 52 TRBV primers and 13 TRBJ primers. TCRdb keeps only in-frame clones here, not all; method: immunoSEQ multiplex PCR. The data hold some 3,100 clones, with approximately 96% observed a single time. Trimming removed 4 bases from V and 4 bases from J; junction bases left unmatched: 11. The CDR3 extends over 17 amino acids. Germline V lookup: CDR1 SGHNT, CDR2 YENEEA. A note on this clone: Its antigen is undetermined.

Input material: CD4+ Tregs sorted from blood. The receptor comes from a person aged 18 to 35 with CD3G deficiency. This chain connects TRBV11-3 to TRBJ2-7; 12 bases are a match to TRBD2. The CDR3 coding sequence is TGTGCCAGCAGCTCCTTCCTCAACGGGACTAGCGGGTACGAGCAGTACTTC. Protein sequence: CASSSFLNGTSGYEQYF.